This T cell receptor (beta chain) was sequenced during a study of CD8+ T cells in alopecia areata listed by TCRdb under 2018. Concerning the study at large: In both human patients and the C3H/HeJ mouse model, the study applied high-throughput TCRbeta sequencing to look at T cell clonal expansion in alopecia areata. RNA was obtained with the PAXgene miRNA kit for fixed scalp, the miRNeasy kit for PBMCs, and the RNeasy kit for mouse skin. Scalp clonality was compared among normal scalp (n=4), patchy alopecia areata scalp (n=8), and alopecia totalis/universalis scalp (n=8). Amplification of TCRbeta CDR3 regions was done by immunoSEQ multiplex PCR using 35 Vbeta forward primers and 13 Jbeta reverse primers. In humans, TCRbeta sequencing was performed on scalp tissue and on sorted CD4+ and CD8+ peripheral blood T cells from healthy controls and from patients with patchy or totalis/universalis alopecia areata.

The germline V gene specifies SGHVS as CDR1 and FQNEAQ as CDR2. V has 5 bases trimmed and J has 1 base trimmed; junction bases matching no gene number 4. Counted from cysteine to phenylalanine, this CDR3 has 14 amino acids. The only DNA kept is the CDR3, 42 bases in frame from the first base. The sample holds one count of this clone. What antigen it recognizes has not been identified. The record has no base qualities; no much larger clone is one base away. The protocol used for the library was the immunoSEQ multiplex PCR assay. RNA was extracted from all samples and reverse transcribed into cDNA, which served as template for TCR sequencing. First-strand cDNA was synthesized using SuperScript III with a 2:1 mix of oligo-dT and random hexamers. A synthetic immune receptor repertoire was used to measure amplification bias, and any remaining bias was corrected computationally. The original pipeline was this. After raw reads were preprocessed to remove errors, the CDR3 was defined following IMGT conventions as running from the conserved cysteine to phenylalanine. Clonality was calculated as 1 minus Shannon entropy normalized by log2 of the number of productive unique TCRs. Whether each scalp clone was CD4 or CD8 was inferred by checking scalp TCRbeta sequences against the CD4 and CD8 repertoires from sorted blood. TCRdb stores this immuneACCESS table with in-frame sequences only. Part of the clones is absent; in the studies checked, under half of the shortfall reflects unresolved V genes, and no reason is known for the rest. The DNA gave D and trimming, while V, J and clone size come from that table. Here the sample has about 140,000 clones; around 62% occur a single time. The ten largest clonotypes hold 35% to 40% of the sample.

General findings and caveats noted by the study authors: Shared TCR sequences between patients were less evident than in mice, which may be partly attributable to HLA diversity in the patient population. Scalp TCR repertoire analysis is complicated because resident alphabeta T cells in normal human skin are also sequenced, whereas mouse skin is dominated by gammadelta T cells. Higher clonality and more expanded CD8+ clones were observed in lesional scalp than in normal scalp, particularly in alopecia totalis/universalis, a finding suggestive of antigenic drive.

PBMCs were isolated by density centrifugation and stained for CD3, CD4 and CD8, and CD4+ and CD8+ T cells were sorted on a FACSAria. Scalp biopsies and blood samples were provided by unaffected controls. The chain was built from TRBV7-8 and TRBJ2-7, with 8 middle bases fitting TRBD1. The sequenced material came from CD8+ T cells sorted from blood. The TCR sequence derives from a human donor in good health. The CDR3 corresponds to CASSPGTGSYEQYF. The bases are TGTGCCAGCAGCCCAGGGACAGGTTCCTACGAGCAGTACTTC.